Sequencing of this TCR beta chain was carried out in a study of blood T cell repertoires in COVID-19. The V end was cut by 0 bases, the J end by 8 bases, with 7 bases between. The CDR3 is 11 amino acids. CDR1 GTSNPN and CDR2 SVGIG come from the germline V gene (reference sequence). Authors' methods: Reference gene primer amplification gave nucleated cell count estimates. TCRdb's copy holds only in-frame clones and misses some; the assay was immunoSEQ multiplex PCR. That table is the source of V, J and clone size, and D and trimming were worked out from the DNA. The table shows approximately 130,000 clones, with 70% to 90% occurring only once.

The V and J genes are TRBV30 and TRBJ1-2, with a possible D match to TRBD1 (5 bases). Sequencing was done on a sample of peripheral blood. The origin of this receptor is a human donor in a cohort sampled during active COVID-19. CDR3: CAWSVGAGYTF. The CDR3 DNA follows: TGTGCCTGGAGTGTAGGGGCGGGCTACACCTTC.